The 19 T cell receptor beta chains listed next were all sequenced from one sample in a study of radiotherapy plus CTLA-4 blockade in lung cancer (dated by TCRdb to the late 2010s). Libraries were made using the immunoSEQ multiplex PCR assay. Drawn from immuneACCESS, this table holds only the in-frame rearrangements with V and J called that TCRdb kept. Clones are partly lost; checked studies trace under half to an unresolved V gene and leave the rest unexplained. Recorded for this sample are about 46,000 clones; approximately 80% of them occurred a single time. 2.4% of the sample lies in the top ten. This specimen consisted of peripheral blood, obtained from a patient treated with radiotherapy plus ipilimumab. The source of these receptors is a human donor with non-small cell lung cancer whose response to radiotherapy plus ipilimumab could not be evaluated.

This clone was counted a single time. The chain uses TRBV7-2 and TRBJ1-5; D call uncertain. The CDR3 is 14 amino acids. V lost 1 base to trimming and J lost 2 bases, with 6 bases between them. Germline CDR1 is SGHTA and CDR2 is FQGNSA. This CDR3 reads CASSLGHGNQPQHF. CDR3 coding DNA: TGTGCCAGCAGCTTAGGACATGGCAATCAGCCCCAGCATTTT.

The CDR3 here is CASSPQGYSGNTIYF. In DNA, the CDR3 is TGTGCCAGCAGCCCTCAGGGATACTCTGGAAACACCATATATTTT. This sequence joins TRBV6-5 and TRBJ1-3; D may be TRBD1 (5 bases). The CDR3 totals 15 residues. Trimming took 6 bases from V and 0 from J, leaving 12 bases between them. Germline assignment: CDR1 MNHEY and CDR2 SVGAGI.

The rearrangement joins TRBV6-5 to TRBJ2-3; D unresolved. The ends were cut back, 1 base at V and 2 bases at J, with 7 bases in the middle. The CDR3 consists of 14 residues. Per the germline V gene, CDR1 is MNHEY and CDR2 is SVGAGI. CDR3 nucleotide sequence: TGTGCCAGCAGTTACTTAGTCAACACAGATACGCAGTATTTT. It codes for CASSYLVNTDTQYF.

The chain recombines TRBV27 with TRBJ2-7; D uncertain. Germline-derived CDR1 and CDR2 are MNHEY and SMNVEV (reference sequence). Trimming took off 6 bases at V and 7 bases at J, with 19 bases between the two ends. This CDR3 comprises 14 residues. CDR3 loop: CASRSETRLGEQYF. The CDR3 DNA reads TGTGCCAGCAGGTCCGAGACACGGCTTGGGGAGCAGTACTTC.

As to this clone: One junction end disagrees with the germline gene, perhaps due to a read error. The CDR3 DNA reads as TGCGCCAGCAGTAGGGGCCAAGGCCACTTC. This translates into CASSRGQGHF. The chain links TRBV23-1 to TRBJ2-7; D may be TRBD1 (5 bases). TRBV23-1 belongs to the ORF category, with a function that is uncertain. The CDR3 length is 10 residues.

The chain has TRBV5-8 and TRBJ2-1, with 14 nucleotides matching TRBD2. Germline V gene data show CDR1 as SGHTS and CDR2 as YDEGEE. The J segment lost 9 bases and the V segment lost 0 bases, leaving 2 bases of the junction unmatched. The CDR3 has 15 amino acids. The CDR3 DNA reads TGTGCCAGCAGCTTGGAGACTAGCGGGGGGGGTGAGCAGTTCTTC. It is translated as CASSLETSGGGEQFF.

The CDR3 nucleotides read TGTGCCAGCACCCCAGGTCGGGACACCACCTACGAGCAGTACTTC. Residues: CASTPGRDTTYEQYF. The chain links TRBV6-1 to TRBJ2-7, with D possibly TRBD1 on 6 matching bases. The V gene's germline CDR1 is MNHNS and CDR2 SASEGT. CDR3 size: 15 residues. Deletions cut 7 bases from V and 2 bases from J, with 18 bases between.

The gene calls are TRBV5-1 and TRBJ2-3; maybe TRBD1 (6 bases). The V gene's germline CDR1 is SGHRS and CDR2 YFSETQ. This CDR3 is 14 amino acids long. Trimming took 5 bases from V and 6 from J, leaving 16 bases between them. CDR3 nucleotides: TGCGCCAGCAGTGAGGGGGAACTGCGGGATACGCAGTATTTT. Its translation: CASSEGELRDTQYF.

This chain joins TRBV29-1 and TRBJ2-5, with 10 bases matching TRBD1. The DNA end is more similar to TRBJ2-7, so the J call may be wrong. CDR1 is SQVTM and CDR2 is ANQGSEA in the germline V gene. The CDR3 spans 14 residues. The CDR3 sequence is CSVARDRGYYEQYF. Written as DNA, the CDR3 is TGCAGCGTCGCCCGGGACAGGGGTTACTACGAGCAGTACTTC.

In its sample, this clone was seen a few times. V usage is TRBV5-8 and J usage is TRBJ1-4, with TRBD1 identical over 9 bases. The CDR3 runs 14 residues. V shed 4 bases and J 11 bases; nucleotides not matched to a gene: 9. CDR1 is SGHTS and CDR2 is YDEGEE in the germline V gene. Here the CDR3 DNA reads TGTGCCAGCAGCCCCGGGACAGGGCAAGGGAAACTGTTTTTT. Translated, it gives CASSPGTGQGKLFF.

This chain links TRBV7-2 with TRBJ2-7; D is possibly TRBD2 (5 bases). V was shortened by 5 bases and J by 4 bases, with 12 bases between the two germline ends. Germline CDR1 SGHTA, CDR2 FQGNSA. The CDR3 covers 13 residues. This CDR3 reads CASSPRVAYEQYF. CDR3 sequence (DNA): TGTGCCAGCAGCCCGAGGGTTGCTTACGAGCAGTACTTC. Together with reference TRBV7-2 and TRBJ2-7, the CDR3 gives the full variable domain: GAGVSQSPSNKVTEKGKDVELRCDPISGHTALYWYRQSLGQGLEFLIYFQGNSAPDKSGLPSDRFSAERTGGSVSTLTIQRTQQEDSAVYLCASSPRVAYEQYFGPGTRLTVT.

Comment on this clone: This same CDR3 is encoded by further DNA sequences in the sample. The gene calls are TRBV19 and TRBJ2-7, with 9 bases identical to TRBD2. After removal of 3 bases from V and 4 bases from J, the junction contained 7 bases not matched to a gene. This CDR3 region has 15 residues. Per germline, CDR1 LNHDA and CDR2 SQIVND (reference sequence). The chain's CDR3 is CASSIQAGGRYEQYF. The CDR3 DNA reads TGTGCCAGTAGTATCCAAGCGGGGGGCCGTTACGAGCAGTACTTC.

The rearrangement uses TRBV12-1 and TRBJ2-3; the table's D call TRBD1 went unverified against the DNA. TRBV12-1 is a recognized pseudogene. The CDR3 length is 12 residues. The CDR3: CASSLALDTQYF. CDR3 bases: TGTGCCAGCAGCTTGGCCCTTGATACGCAGTATTTT.

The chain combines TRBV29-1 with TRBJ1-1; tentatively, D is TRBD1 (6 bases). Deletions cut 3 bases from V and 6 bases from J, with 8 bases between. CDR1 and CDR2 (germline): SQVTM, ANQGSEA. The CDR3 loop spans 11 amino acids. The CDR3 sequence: CSVDKGAEAFF. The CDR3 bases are TGCAGCGTTGATAAGGGGGCTGAAGCTTTCTTT.

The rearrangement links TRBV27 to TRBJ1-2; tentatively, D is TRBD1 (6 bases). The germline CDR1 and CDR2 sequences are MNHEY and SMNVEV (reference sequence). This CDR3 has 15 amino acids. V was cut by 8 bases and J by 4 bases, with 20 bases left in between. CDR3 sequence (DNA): TGTGCCAGCGGGGGCTTAGGGAAGGGGATCTATGGCTACACCTTC. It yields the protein CASGGLGKGIYGYTF.

The CDR3 DNA is TGTGCCAGTGCCCGATCGGGACAGGCGGTCACTGAAGCTTTCTTT. This sequence encodes CASARSGQAVTEAFF. The genes are TRBV6-6 and TRBJ1-1; 8 bases are shared with TRBD1. The CDR3 loop spans 15 amino acids. Trimming removed 9 bases from V and 4 bases from J; junction bases left unmatched: 13. Looked up from germline, CDR1 is MNHNY and CDR2 is SVGAGI (reference sequence).

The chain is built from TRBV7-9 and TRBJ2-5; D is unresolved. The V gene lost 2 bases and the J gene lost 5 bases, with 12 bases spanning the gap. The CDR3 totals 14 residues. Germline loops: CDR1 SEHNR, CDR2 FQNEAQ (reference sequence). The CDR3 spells CASSLPGSRETQYF. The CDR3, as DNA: TGTGCCAGCAGCTTACCCGGTAGTCGGGAGACCCAGTACTTC.

In nucleotides, the CDR3 is TGTGCCAGCAGGGAGCTTGGGCAGGGGGCTAAAGCTTTCTTT. Encoded protein: CASRELGQGAKAFF. This chain uses TRBV14 with TRBJ1-1, with TRBD1 matching 8 bases. The CDR3 runs 14 residues. Losses at the gene ends were 6 bases for V and 9 bases for J; bases not matched to a gene: 12. Germline CDR1 reads SGHDN; CDR2 reads FVKESK.

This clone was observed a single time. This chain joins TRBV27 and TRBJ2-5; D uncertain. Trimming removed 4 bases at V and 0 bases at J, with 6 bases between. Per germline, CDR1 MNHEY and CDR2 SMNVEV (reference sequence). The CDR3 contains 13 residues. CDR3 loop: CASSSGYQETQYF. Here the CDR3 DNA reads TGTGCCAGCAGTTCCGGGTACCAAGAGACCCAGTACTTC.